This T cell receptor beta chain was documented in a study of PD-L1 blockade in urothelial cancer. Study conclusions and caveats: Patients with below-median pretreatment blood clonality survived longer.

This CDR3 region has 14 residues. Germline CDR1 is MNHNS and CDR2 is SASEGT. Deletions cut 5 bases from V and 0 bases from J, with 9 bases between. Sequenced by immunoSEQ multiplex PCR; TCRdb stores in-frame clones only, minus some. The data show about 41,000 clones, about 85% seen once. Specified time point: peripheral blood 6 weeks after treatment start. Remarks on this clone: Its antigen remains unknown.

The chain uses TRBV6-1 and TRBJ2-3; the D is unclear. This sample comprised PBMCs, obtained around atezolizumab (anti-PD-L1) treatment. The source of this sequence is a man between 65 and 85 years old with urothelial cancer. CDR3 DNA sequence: TGTGCCAGCAGTCCTACTGCAAGCACAGATACGCAGTATTTT. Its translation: CASSPTASTDTQYF.